Listed here are 15 T cell receptor beta chains from one sample, sequenced in a study of CD8 T cells in Susac syndrome. Random hexamers were used to reverse transcribe the RNA input (about 0.5 to 1 ug). Each CDR3 protein gets one entry after TCRdb re-called the immunoSEQ multiplex PCR reads with MiXCR. There are 150,000 to 200,000 distinct CDR3 sequences in the sample; roughly 92% occur only once, and roughly 0.1% lies in the top ten. The sequencing sample was made of CD4+ T cells from PBMCs. The source is a human donor with multiple sclerosis.

V usage is TRBV2 and J usage is TRBJ2-1; 11 nucleotides align to TRBD2. This CDR3 is 15 amino acids long. J lost 7 bases, V lost 6 bases, and 8 bases had no gene match. Germline V lookup: CDR1 SNHLY, CDR2 FYNNEI. The CDR3 loop is CASSPTSGSNNEQFF. CDR3 DNA sequence: TGTGCCAGCAGCCCAACTAGCGGGAGTAATAATGAGCAGTTCTTC.

The DNA for the CDR3 is TGCGCCAGCAGCTTGCCGGCAGAGCTGAACACTGAAGCTTTCTTT. Protein sequence: CASSLPAELNTEAFF. The V and J genes are TRBV5-1 and TRBJ1-1; D unclear. Germline V gene data show CDR1 as SGHRS and CDR2 as YFSETQ. The CDR3 has 15 residues. The V and J ends lost 1 base and 0 bases respectively, with 10 bases between them.

J is TRBJ1-4 and V is TRBV5-8; possibly TRBD1 for D (5 bases). The CDR3 is made up of 14 amino acids. Germline assignment: CDR1 SGHTS and CDR2 YDEGEE. V gave up 4 bases and J gave up 7 bases, with 14 bases separating them. The CDR3 coding sequence is TGTGCCAGCAGCCAGGGCCGCCGGGGTGAAAAACTGTTTTTT. It encodes CASSQGRRGEKLFF. The variable domain in full, with the rest retrieved from reference TRBV5-8 and TRBJ1-4, is EAGVTQSPTHLIKTRGQQATLRCSPISGHTSVYWYQQALGLGLQFLLWYDEGEERNRGNFPPRFSGRQFPNYSSELNVNALELEDSALYLCASSQGRRGEKLFFGSGTQLSVL.

The chain combines TRBV5-6 with TRBJ2-3; D is unclear. V was pared by 2 bases and J by 5 bases, with 9 bases between. Germline-derived CDR1 and CDR2 are SGHDT and YYEEEE. This CDR3 spans 13 amino acids. CDR3 in amino acids: CASSFRPVDTQYF. CDR3 coding DNA: TGTGCCAGCAGCTTTCGGCCGGTAGATACGCAGTATTTT.

The chain uses TRBV27 and TRBJ1-4; a weak D match, TRBD1 (5 bases). With 6 bases removed from V and 8 bases from J, the gap between germline ends came to 16 bases. Germline assignment: CDR1 MNHEY and CDR2 SMNVEV (reference sequence). The CDR3 is made up of 14 amino acids. CDR3 residues: CASSQGLRREKLFF. Here the CDR3 DNA reads TGTGCCAGCAGCCAGGGTCTCAGGCGAGAAAAACTGTTTTTT. The entire variable domain, with the rest obtained from reference TRBV27 and TRBJ1-4, is as follows: EAQVTQNPRYLITVTGKKLTVTCSQNMNHEYMSWYRQDPGLGLRQIYYSMNVEVTDKGDVPEGYKVSRKEKRNFPLILESPSPNQTSLYFCASSQGLRREKLFFGSGTQLSVL.

This chain uses TRBV24-1 with TRBJ2-3; 7 bases agree with TRBD2. The CDR3 sequence is 14 residues long. Germline V gives CDR1 KGHDR, CDR2 SFDVKD. The ends lost 9 bases at V and 0 bases at J; junction bases unmatched: 5. Written as DNA, the CDR3 is TGTGCCACCGCCTCGGGGGGTAGCACAGATACGCAGTATTTT. This gives the protein CATASGGSTDTQYF.

This clonotype has a handful of counts. V usage is TRBV6-5 and J usage is TRBJ1-5; D gene ambiguous. CDR3 length: 14 amino acids. Trimming pared 7 bases from V and 3 bases from J, leaving 13 bases between. Germline assignment: CDR1 MNHEY and CDR2 SVGAGI. CDR3 sequence: CASNPGRDNQPQHF. The CDR3 DNA sequence: TGTGCCAGCAATCCAGGACGGGACAATCAGCCCCAGCATTTT.

The chain employs TRBV7-2 and TRBJ2-1, with a possible D match to TRBD1 (5 bases). Germline V gene lookup returns CDR1 SGHTA and CDR2 FQGNSA. V lost 5 bases to trimming and J lost 0 bases, with 11 bases between them. There are 15 residues in the CDR3. This CDR3 is CASSPQTASYNEQFF. In DNA, the CDR3 is TGTGCCAGCAGCCCACAGACAGCCTCCTACAATGAGCAGTTCTTC.

The J gene is TRBJ1-2, the V gene TRBV19; no definite D call. CDR3 size: 12 residues. The ends were cut back, 6 bases at V and 3 bases at J, with 8 bases in the middle. Germline lookup yields CDR1 LNHDA and CDR2 SQIVND (reference sequence). The CDR3 DNA reads as TGTGCCAGTAGACCGAGGGACTATGGCTACACCTTC. Translating gives CASRPRDYGYTF.

The CDR3 is CASRRSPEGEQYF. DNA for the CDR3: TGTGCCAGTCGACGTAGCCCTGAGGGCGAGCAGTACTTC. The gene calls are TRBV6-2 or TRBV6-3 and TRBJ2-5, with D possibly matching TRBD2 (5 bases). TRBJ2-7 matches the DNA end more closely, so the J call is doubtful. The CDR3 is made up of 13 amino acids. Germline lookup yields CDR1 MNHEY and CDR2 SVGEGT.

The genes are TRBV4-3 and TRBJ1-2; 9 bases are shared with TRBD1. The CDR3 length is 15 residues. Trimming at V came to 0 bases and at J to 8 bases, leaving 7 bases not matched to a gene. Looked up from germline, CDR1 is LGHNA and CDR2 is YSLEER. This chain's CDR3 is CASSQEDRGRGGYTF. The DNA for the CDR3 is TGCGCCAGCAGCCAAGAAGACAGGGGGAGAGGGGGCTACACCTTC.

A single count supports this clonotype. The chain combines TRBV10-3 with TRBJ1-2, with 8 bases that match TRBD1. CDR1 and CDR2 from the germline V gene are ENHRY and SYGVKD. With V trimmed by 4 bases and J by 8 bases, 9 bases remained unmatched. The CDR3 sequence is 14 residues long. The CDR3 coding sequence is TGTGCCATCAGTGCGACAGGGGTGCCGAGAGGCTACACCTTC. Protein sequence: CAISATGVPRGYTF.

J is TRBJ2-1 and V is TRBV7-3, with TRBD2 matching over 8 bases. Germline V gives CDR1 SGHTA, CDR2 FQGTGA. With 5 bases clipped from V and 4 bases from J, the junction kept 7 bases outside the gene matches. This CDR3 is built from 15 residues. The CDR3 reads CASSPRLAKYNEQFF. In DNA, the CDR3 is TGTGCCAGCAGCCCAAGACTAGCGAAGTACAATGAGCAGTTCTTC.

The genes are TRBV2 and TRBJ2-7; no clear D. The CDR3 is 11 residues long. Trimming removed 8 bases at V and 0 bases at J, with 5 bases between. Germline CDR1 is SNHLY and CDR2 is FYNNEI. CDR3 coding DNA: TGTGCCAGCGCCGCCTCCTACGAGCAGTACTTC. Translating it yields CASAASYEQYF.

The chain joins TRBV2 to TRBJ1-3; tentatively, D is TRBD1 (5 bases). Germline assignment: CDR1 SNHLY and CDR2 FYNNEI. The CDR3 has 16 amino acids. The V and J ends lost 7 bases and 0 bases respectively, with 16 bases between them. The CDR3 region is CASTLDGGVSGNTIYF. CDR3 nucleotides: TGTGCCAGCACTCTTGACGGGGGGGTCTCTGGAAACACCATATATTTT.